Following are 19 T cell receptor beta chains from one sample sequenced in a study of ipilimumab plus nivolumab after autologous stem cell transplantation. Using immunoSEQ multiplex PCR, the repertoire was profiled, and TCRdb retains in-frame clones only, with some absent. This sample has 15,000 to 20,000 clones, with 79% found just once. Sample: PBMCs, taken in a trial of ipilimumab plus nivolumab as post-transplant consolidation. These receptor sequences come from a male donor with diffuse large B-cell lymphoma.

The rearrangement links TRBV19 to TRBJ2-1; D uncertain. Trimming took off 3 bases at V and 5 bases at J, with 11 bases between the two ends. The length of the CDR3 is 14 residues. Germline values: CDR1 LNHDA, CDR2 SQIVND (reference sequence). In DNA form, the CDR3 reads TGTGCCAGTAGTATCTTCACAGTGGACAATGAGCAGTTCTTC. Translated: CASSIFTVDNEQFF.

The gene calls are TRBV5-1 and TRBJ1-2, with a tentative D call TRBD1 (6 bases). Germline CDR1 SGHRS, CDR2 YFSETQ. The CDR3 consists of 13 residues. V lost 4 bases to trimming and J lost 3 bases, with 10 bases between them. CDR3 sequence (DNA): TGCGCCAGCAGCCCGGACAGCTACTATGGCTACACCTTC. Protein sequence: CASSPDSYYGYTF.

The V gene is TRBV2, the J gene TRBJ2-1; D is ambiguous. Trimming shortened V by 7 bases and J by 9 bases, and 10 bases separated the two germline ends. Germline V gene sequence: CDR1 SNHLY, CDR2 FYNNEI. CDR3 length equals 11 residues. This CDR3 is CASTPDIEQFF. CDR3 nucleotides: TGTGCCAGCACCCCCGACATTGAGCAGTTCTTC. The full variable domain, completed using reference TRBV2 and TRBJ2-1, is EPEVTQTPSHQVTQMGQEVILRCVPISNHLYFYWYRQILGQKVEFLVSFYNNEISEKSEIFDDQFSVERPDGSNFTLKIRSTKLEDSAMYFCASTPDIEQFFGPGTRLTVL.

V gene TRBV5-1 combines with J gene TRBJ1-1; D ambiguous. The germline CDR1 and CDR2 sequences are SGHRS and YFSETQ. The germline V and J ends were trimmed by 2 bases and 2 bases, with 7 bases remaining between them. The CDR3 loop spans 13 amino acids. The CDR3 loop reads CASSFEGNTEAFF. The CDR3 nucleotides are TGCGCCAGCAGCTTCGAGGGAAACACTGAAGCTTTCTTT.

CDR3 in DNA: TGTGCCAGCAGTTACCGCCGCAGGGGCAATCAGCCCCAGCATTTT. Translating gives CASSYRRRGNQPQHF. This sequence joins TRBV6-6 and TRBJ1-5; D is possibly TRBD1 (5 bases). There are 15 residues in the CDR3. Germline loops: CDR1 MNHNY, CDR2 SVGAGI (reference sequence). The V end lost 2 bases, the J end lost 2 bases, and 10 bases lay between the germline ends.

The chain joins TRBV5-1 to TRBJ2-2; D could derive from TRBD1 or TRBD2 (5 bases each). Germline lookup yields CDR1 SGHRS and CDR2 YFSETQ. The CDR3 has 14 residues. V gave up 5 bases and J gave up 6 bases, with 14 bases separating them. The CDR3 coding sequence is TGCGCCAGCAGGTCGGCTAGCAGGGCCGGGGAGCTGTTTTTT. Amino acid sequence: CASRSASRAGELFF.

The chain combines TRBV7-8 with TRBJ1-2; D is unresolved. This CDR3 region has 13 residues. Germline CDR1 reads SGHVS; CDR2 reads FQNEAQ. Trimming removed 2 bases from V and 0 bases from J, with 4 bases in between. The CDR3 DNA is TGTGCCAGCAGCTTACAGACTAACTATGGCTACACCTTC. Translated: CASSLQTNYGYTF.

This chain uses TRBV5-1 with TRBJ2-7, with D perhaps given as TRBD1 or TRBD2 (6 bases each). CDR1 SGHRS and CDR2 YFSETQ come from the germline V gene. Trimming took 1 base from V and 5 from J, leaving 16 bases between them. The CDR3 runs to 15 residues. The CDR3, as DNA: TGCGCCAGCAGCTTGAGAATGCAGGGGAGGAACGAGCAGTACTTC. This sequence encodes CASSLRMQGRNEQYF.

The V and J genes are TRBV5-6 and TRBJ2-7, with TRBD1 matching over 9 bases. The CDR3 is 15 amino acids. Germline CDR1 reads SGHDT; CDR2 reads YYEEEE. Germline trimming cut 2 bases from V and 1 base from J; bases unmatched to any gene: 4. The CDR3 DNA reads TGTGCCAGCAGCTTTTGGGACAGGGCTTCCTACGAGCAGTACTTC. It translates to CASSFWDRASYEQYF. Using reference TRBV5-6 and TRBJ2-7 for the parts outside the CDR3, the full variable domain is DAGVTQSPTHLIKTRGQQVTLRCSPKSGHDTVSWYQQALGQGPQFIFQYYEEEERQRGNFPDRFSGHQFPNYSSELNVNALLLGDSALYLCASSFWDRASYEQYFGPGTRLTVT.

The rearrangement joins TRBV6-5 to TRBJ1-5; D is undetermined. The germline V and J ends were trimmed by 7 bases and 2 bases, with 12 bases remaining between them. This CDR3 is 14 amino acids long. Per germline, CDR1 MNHEY and CDR2 SVGAGI. As DNA, the CDR3 is TGTGCCAGCACCAAGGCGGCGGGCAATCAGCCCCAGCATTTT. It specifies CASTKAAGNQPQHF.

V gene TRBV21-1 combines with J gene TRBJ1-2. TRBV21-1 is a known pseudogene. This CDR3 region has 16 residues. CDR3 in DNA: TGTGCCAGCAGCAAAGGTGGGGGGGCGCTAGGTAATGGCCACACCTTC. It is translated as CASSKGGGALGNGHTF.

The rearrangement links TRBV20-1 to TRBJ2-1, with D possibly TRBD2 on 5 matching bases. This CDR3 is built from 11 residues. Trimming pared 0 bases from V and 10 bases from J, leaving 7 bases between. Germline V gives CDR1 DFQATT, CDR2 SNEGSKA (reference sequence). CDR3 DNA sequence: TGCAGTGCTAGAGATGGGAGAGAGCAGTTCTTC. Translating gives CSARDGREQFF.

The chain links TRBV28 to TRBJ2-3; TRBD2 is a possible D gene (6 bases). Trimming took off 6 bases at V and 2 bases at J, with 18 bases between the two ends. This CDR3 spans 16 amino acids. Germline V gene lookup returns CDR1 MDHEN and CDR2 SYDVKM. The CDR3 sequence: CASSRGTPGNTDTQYF. CDR3 sequence (DNA): TGTGCCAGCAGCCGAGGGACTCCGGGGAACACAGATACGCAGTATTTT.

The V and J genes are TRBV7-3 and TRBJ2-7; D may correspond to TRBD1 or TRBD2 (5 bases each). V lost 5 bases to trimming and J lost 0 bases, with 14 bases between them. Looked up from germline, CDR1 is SGHTA and CDR2 is FQGTGA. This CDR3 spans 15 amino acids. The CDR3 is CASSLGLGDSYEQYF. The CDR3 DNA sequence: TGTGCCAGCAGCCTCGGACTGGGGGACTCCTACGAGCAGTACTTC.

The chain uses TRBV6-1 and TRBJ2-1; D ambiguous. The germline V and J ends were trimmed by 8 bases and 4 bases, with 12 bases remaining between them. CDR3 length: 13 amino acids. CDR1 MNHNS and CDR2 SASEGT come from the germline V gene. In DNA, the CDR3 is TGTGCCAGCCAAGTGGGCCCTTACAATGAGCAGTTCTTC. Translated, it gives CASQVGPYNEQFF.

The chain couples TRBV11-2 to TRBJ2-3; 7 nucleotides line up with TRBD2. The CDR3 runs 17 residues. From germline, CDR1 is SGHAT and CDR2 FQNNGV. The trim removed 5 bases at V and 2 bases at J, leaving 13 bases unmatched. The CDR3 loop reads CASSNDRASGHTDTQYF. The CDR3, as DNA: TGTGCCAGCAGCAACGATCGGGCTAGCGGCCACACAGATACGCAGTATTTT.

J is TRBJ1-5 and V is TRBV15, with D perhaps matching TRBD1 (5 bases). The CDR3 is 14 amino acids. V lost 5 bases to trimming and J lost 6 bases, with 14 bases between them. Looked up from germline, CDR1 is LNHNV and CDR2 is YYDKDF (reference sequence). The CDR3 region is CATSVGGGAQPQHF. CDR3 DNA: TGTGCCACCAGCGTCGGCGGGGGTGCTCAGCCCCAGCATTTT.

The rearrangement joins TRBV5-1 to TRBJ2-7, with D tentatively TRBD2 (7 bases). Looked up from germline, CDR1 is SGHRS and CDR2 is YFSETQ. V lost 0 bases and J lost 4, with 17 bases in between. This CDR3 region has 16 residues. The CDR3 region is CASSLGWGAGQYEQYF. DNA for the CDR3: TGCGCCAGCAGCTTGGGTTGGGGAGCGGGACAATACGAGCAGTACTTC. Together with reference TRBV5-1 and TRBJ2-7, the CDR3 gives the full variable domain: KAGVTQTPRYLIKTRGQQVTLSCSPISGHRSVSWYQQTPGQGLQFLFEYFSETQRNKGNFPGRFSGRQFSNSRSEMNVSTLELGDSALYLCASSLGWGAGQYEQYFGPGTRLTVT.

V and J are TRBV30 and TRBJ2-3; 8 bases map to TRBD2. Trimming removed 6 bases from V and 6 bases from J; junction bases left unmatched: 11. This CDR3 region has 14 residues. Per germline, CDR1 GTSNPN and CDR2 SVGIG (reference sequence). CDR3 amino acids: CACGLAGVRDTQYF. The CDR3 DNA reads TGTGCCTGTGGACTAGCAGGAGTCAGGGATACGCAGTATTTT. Variable domain in full (rest from reference TRBV30 and TRBJ2-3): SQTIHQWPATLVQPVGSPLSLECTVEGTSNPNLYWYRQAAGRGLQLLFYSVGIGQISSEVPQNLSASRPQDRQFILSSKKLLLSDSGFYLCACGLAGVRDTQYFGPGTRLTVL.